This T cell receptor beta chain was recorded in a study of beta chain features in type 1 diabetes. Overall study: Sorted cells from all samples, numbering over 85,000,000, were examined.

Only a few counts were recorded for this clone. The antigen is unknown. The authors reverse transcribed all of the isolated RNA, so sequencing captured expressed TCRB transcripts. Clones were sequenced by immunoSEQ multiplex PCR, and TCRdb holds only the in-frame ones, with some missing. Of 450,000 or so clones in the sample, 11% are singletons; the top ten hold 0.046%. Points from the study as a whole: For Type 1 diabetes patients, all four CD4+ subsets carried TCRB CDR3s that were moderately but significantly shorter. In cDNA sequencing, cells with high TCR expression could be over-represented.

Trimming shortened V by 2 bases and J by 3 bases, and 8 bases separated the two germline ends. The germline V gene has CDR1 LGHNA and CDR2 YSLEER. The CDR3 runs to 13 residues. The receptor comes from a woman between 18 and 29 years old in good health. The sequenced sample consisted of naive CD4+ T cells from blood. The V gene is TRBV4-3, the J gene TRBJ2-7, with TRBD2 as a possible D gene (5 bases). The DNA for the CDR3 is TGCGCCAGCAGCCAAAGGGCGGGCTACGAGCAGTACTTC. Residues: CASSQRAGYEQYF.